This T cell receptor beta chain was recovered during a study of blood T cell repertoires in COVID-19. Germline lookup yields CDR1 MDHEN and CDR2 SYDVKM. This CDR3 is 12 amino acids long. The table came from immunoSEQ multiplex PCR; TCRdb's copy has only in-frame clones and leaves some out. The table records tens of thousands of clones, 65% to 90% of them present only once. As concerns this clone: Its ends do not fully match the called genes, so a read error is possible.

The sequenced sample consisted of peripheral blood. The sequence was collected from a man aged 50 to 59 with COVID-19, enrolled during active disease. The chain carries TRBV28 and TRBJ1-5; D unclear. In nucleotides, the CDR3 is TGTGCCAGCAGGGCCTTTAATCAGGCCCAGCATTTT. Translated, it gives CASRAFNQAQHF.